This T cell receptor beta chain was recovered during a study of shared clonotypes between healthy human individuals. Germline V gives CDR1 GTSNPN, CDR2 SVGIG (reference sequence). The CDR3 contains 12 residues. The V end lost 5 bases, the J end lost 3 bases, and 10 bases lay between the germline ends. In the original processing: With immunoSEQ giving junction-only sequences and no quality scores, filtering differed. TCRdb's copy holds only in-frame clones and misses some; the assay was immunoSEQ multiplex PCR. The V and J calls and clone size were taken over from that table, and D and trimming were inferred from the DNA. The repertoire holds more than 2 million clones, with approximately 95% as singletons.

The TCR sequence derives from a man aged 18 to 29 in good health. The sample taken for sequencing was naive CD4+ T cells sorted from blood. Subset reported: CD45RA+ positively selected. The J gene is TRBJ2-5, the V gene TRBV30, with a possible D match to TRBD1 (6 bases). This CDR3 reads CAWGDNEETQYF. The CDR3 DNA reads TGTGCCTGGGGGGACAACGAAGAGACCCAGTACTTC.